The 31 T cell receptor beta chains in this list originate from one sample, sequenced in a study of CD8+ T cells in alopecia areata (dated by TCRdb to 2016 to 2019). The time point label corresponds to: around 4 weeks on oral tofacitinib. Read against the paper, the sample's treatment or condition label means: oral pan-JAK inhibitor, 5-10 mg twice daily. Libraries were built with the immunoSEQ multiplex PCR assay. RNA was extracted from all samples and reverse transcribed into cDNA as template for TCR sequencing. Imported from immuneACCESS, the table was reduced by TCRdb to in-frame sequences with V and J called. These copies leave out some clones; in studies compared against another copy, an unresolved V gene accounts for under half, and the cause of the remainder is not known. In this sample the table shows roughly 200,000 clones, 60% to 70% of which occur a single time. Clones ranked in the top ten supply 3.3% of the sample.

The starting material was CD4+ T cells sorted from blood, obtained at week 4, from a patient treated with tofacitinib. The receptor set was obtained from a human donor with alopecia areata.

The chain has TRBV11-3 and TRBJ2-1, with D tentatively TRBD1 or TRBD2 (5 bases each). CDR3 size: 15 residues. Germline V lookup: CDR1 SGHNT, CDR2 YENEEA. V was clipped by 3 bases and J by 6 bases, with 15 bases between them. The CDR3 region is CASSLGRRLGNEQFF. CDR3 nucleotides: TGTGCCAGCAGCTTGGGACGTCGCCTGGGCAATGAGCAGTTCTTC.

The chain couples TRBV23-1 to TRBJ2-5; 7 bases line up with TRBD1. TRBV23-1 is placed among ORFs of uncertain function. V lost 6 bases, J lost 5 bases, and 9 bases stayed unmatched. The CDR3 loop spans 14 amino acids. Written as DNA, the CDR3 is TGCGCCAGCAGCCCAGACAGGGCGCGGGAGACCCAGTACTTC. It specifies CASSPDRARETQYF.

The gene calls are TRBV29-1 and TRBJ1-1; D remains ambiguous. The length of the CDR3 is 13 residues. V was cut by 4 bases and J by 0 bases, with 9 bases left in between. The germline CDR1 and CDR2 sequences are SQVTM and ANQGSEA. As DNA, the CDR3 is TGCAGCGTTGCCCAGAGCTTGAACACTGAAGCTTTCTTT. It translates to CSVAQSLNTEAFF.

The chain carries TRBV29-1 and TRBJ1-4; D unresolved. Germline loops: CDR1 SQVTM, CDR2 ANQGSEA. The CDR3 runs 12 residues. V gave up 5 bases and J gave up 0 bases, with 4 bases separating them. CDR3 loop: CSVSATNEKLFF. DNA of the CDR3: TGCAGCGTTAGTGCAACTAATGAAAAACTGTTTTTT.

This clone was observed a single time. V and J are TRBV6-5 and TRBJ1-6, with D perhaps TRBD1 (6 bases). CDR3 length: 13 amino acids. Germline V CDR1 and CDR2: MNHEY, SVGAGI. Between the trimmed V and J ends, which lost 6 bases and 6 bases, there was a span of 9 bases. In DNA form, the CDR3 reads TGTGCCAGCAGGCAGGGGTCTAATTCACCCCTCCACTTT. Amino acid sequence: CASRQGSNSPLHF.

This clone was seen a single time. Other DNA sequences in this specimen translate into the identical CDR3. The J gene is TRBJ1-5, the V gene TRBV30; no reliable D call. This CDR3 contains 13 residues. Germline V CDR1 and CDR2: GTSNPN, SVGIG (reference sequence). V gave up 2 bases and J gave up 2 bases, with 7 bases separating them. The CDR3 sequence is CAWSREGNQPQHF. The CDR3 DNA sequence: TGTGCCTGGAGTCGCGAGGGCAATCAGCCCCAGCATTTT.

The V gene is TRBV5-1, the J gene TRBJ1-1; D is uncertain. Trimming left V 2 bases short and J 3 bases short, with 14 bases between. This CDR3 comprises 15 residues. Looked up from germline, CDR1 is SGHRS and CDR2 is YFSETQ. DNA of the CDR3: TGCGCCAGCAGCTTACCCTCGTCCGGCTACACTGAAGCTTTCTTT. Translated: CASSLPSSGYTEAFF.

V gene TRBV5-1 combines with J gene TRBJ1-1, with D perhaps matching TRBD1 (5 bases). This CDR3 contains 19 residues. Germline V lookup: CDR1 SGHRS, CDR2 YFSETQ. Trimming left V 3 bases short and J 4 bases short, with 28 bases between. CDR3 bases: TGCGCCAGCAGCTCTGATAAAGGGACGGTTCGTACGACGGGCACTGAAGCTTTCTTT. Translated, it gives CASSSDKGTVRTTGTEAFF.

This clone was recorded only once. The genes are TRBV29-1 and TRBJ1-1; D uncertain. The CDR3 extends over 15 amino acids. Trimming stripped 4 bases from V and 0 bases from J, with 15 bases between. CDR1 SQVTM and CDR2 ANQGSEA come from the germline V gene. The CDR3 loop reads CSVVGPRRVNTEAFF. The CDR3 DNA follows: TGCAGCGTTGTTGGCCCCCGGCGGGTGAACACTGAAGCTTTCTTT. Drawing the rest from reference TRBV29-1 and TRBJ1-1, the complete variable domain is SAVISQKPSRDICQRGTSLTIQCQVDSQVTMMFWYRQQPGQSLTLIATANQGSEATYESGFVIDKFPISRPNLTFSTLTVSNMSPEDSSIYLCSVVGPRRVNTEAFFGQGTRLTVV.

V gene TRBV5-1 combines with J gene TRBJ2-7, with 7 bases that match TRBD1. The CDR3 sequence is 15 residues long. The V gene's germline CDR1 is SGHRS and CDR2 YFSETQ. Trimming took 2 bases from V and 4 from J; bases not matched to a gene: 9. The CDR3 nucleotides are TGCGCCAGCAGCTTTACTCACAGGGGATCGTACGAGCAGTACTTC. Protein sequence: CASSFTHRGSYEQYF.

The J gene is TRBJ1-1, the V gene TRBV6-1; D not resolved. Germline V gene sequence: CDR1 MNHNS, CDR2 SASEGT. The CDR3 totals 13 residues. Trimming took 5 bases from V and 2 from J, leaving 9 bases between them. The CDR3 nucleotides are TGTGCCAGCAGTACAGACTATAACACTGAAGCTTTCTTT. This encodes CASSTDYNTEAFF.

The V call is TRBV5-1, the J call TRBJ2-3; D is perhaps TRBD1 or TRBD2 (5 bases each). V lost 0 bases and J 4 bases, leaving 15 bases between the germline ends. CDR1 is SGHRS, CDR2 YFSETQ, per germline. The CDR3 consists of 16 residues. CDR3 DNA: TGCGCCAGCAGCTTGGGGGGACGGAGTAAGGCAGATACGCAGTATTTT. As protein: CASSLGGRSKADTQYF. Together with reference TRBV5-1 and TRBJ2-3, the CDR3 gives the full variable domain: KAGVTQTPRYLIKTRGQQVTLSCSPISGHRSVSWYQQTPGQGLQFLFEYFSETQRNKGNFPGRFSGRQFSNSRSEMNVSTLELGDSALYLCASSLGGRSKADTQYFGPGTRLTVL.

The J gene is TRBJ2-1, the V gene TRBV2; no clear D. Germline V gene lookup returns CDR1 SNHLY and CDR2 FYNNEI. Trimming cost V 5 bases and J 7 bases, with 3 bases left between them. This CDR3 is 10 amino acids long. CDR3 protein: CASSQNEQFF. The CDR3 nucleotides are TGTGCCAGCAGTCAAAATGAGCAGTTCTTC.

This chain joins TRBV29-1 and TRBJ2-3; the D gene is possibly TRBD1 (6 bases). Per the germline V gene, CDR1 is SQVTM and CDR2 is ANQGSEA. V lost 7 bases and J 1 base, leaving 18 bases between the germline ends. This CDR3 is built from 15 residues. This CDR3 is CSAGDPGHGTDTQYF. CDR3 coding DNA: TGCAGCGCCGGGGACCCGGGACATGGCACAGATACGCAGTATTTT.

The chain uses TRBV2 and TRBJ2-5; a possible D gene is TRBD2 (5 bases). The CDR3 is 14 residues long. The germline V gene has CDR1 SNHLY and CDR2 FYNNEI. The V and J ends lost 8 bases and 5 bases respectively, with 18 bases between them. CDR3 in amino acids: CASEFTRGAETQYF. In nucleotides, the CDR3 is TGTGCCAGCGAATTTACACGGGGAGCGGAGACCCAGTACTTC. Full variable domain (missing parts from reference TRBV2 and TRBJ2-5): EPEVTQTPSHQVTQMGQEVILRCVPISNHLYFYWYRQILGQKVEFLVSFYNNEISEKSEIFDDQFSVERPDGSNFTLKIRSTKLEDSAMYFCASEFTRGAETQYFGPGTRLLVL.

Only a few counts were recorded for this clone. The rearrangement links TRBV7-9 to TRBJ1-1; 10 bases are shared with TRBD1. Germline CDR1 SEHNR, CDR2 FQNEAQ (reference sequence). The CDR3 is 16 amino acids. With V trimmed by 0 bases and J by 5 bases, 6 bases remained unmatched. Here the CDR3 reads CASSLATGQGKTEAFF. The CDR3 DNA reads as TGTGCCAGCAGCTTAGCGACGGGACAGGGGAAGACTGAAGCTTTCTTT.

This chain uses TRBV5-4 with TRBJ2-7; D is perhaps TRBD1 or TRBD2 (7 bases each). Germline V gene sequence: CDR1 SGHNT, CDR2 YYREEE (reference sequence). V was cut by 5 bases and J by 5 bases, with 17 bases left in between. This CDR3 is built from 14 residues. The chain's CDR3 is CASSRQGGPDEQYF. For the CDR3, the DNA is TGTGCCAGCAGTCGGCAGGGGGGGCCCGACGAGCAGTACTTC.

This chain joins TRBV5-1 and TRBJ2-2; D perhaps matches TRBD2 (5 bases). V was cut by 5 bases and J by 6 bases, with 14 bases left in between. The germline V gene has CDR1 SGHRS and CDR2 YFSETQ. The CDR3 length is 14 residues. The CDR3 here is CASSYEGAPGELFF. The CDR3 nucleotides are TGCGCCAGCAGTTACGAGGGAGCACCCGGGGAGCTGTTTTTT.

The CDR3 region is CSARGRAFF. CDR3 in DNA: TGCAGTGCTAGGGGGAGGGCTTTCTTT. The genes are TRBV20-1 and TRBJ1-1; D remains ambiguous. The germline V and J ends were trimmed by 3 bases and 11 bases, with 7 bases remaining between them. This CDR3 is built from 9 residues. CDR1 and CDR2 (germline): DFQATT, SNEGSKA (reference sequence).

The gene calls are TRBV25-1 and TRBJ1-6; D is unclear. V lost 5 bases and J 6 bases, leaving 8 bases between the germline ends. The CDR3 runs to 13 residues. Germline CDR1 and CDR2: MGHDK and SYGVNS. In DNA, the CDR3 is TGTGCCAGCAGTCTCCACCTTAATTCACCCCTCCACTTT. Its protein product is CASSLHLNSPLHF.

V gene TRBV7-2 combines with J gene TRBJ2-5; TRBD2 matches at 11 bases. The V and J ends lost 4 bases and 5 bases, in that order; junction bases with no gene match: 3. CDR1 is SGHTA and CDR2 is FQGNSA in the germline V gene. The length of the CDR3 is 14 residues. As DNA, the CDR3 is TGTGCCAGCAGCTCCCGGACTAGCGGGGAGACCCAGTACTTC. It translates to CASSSRTSGETQYF.

The table lists this clone with a few counts. The rearrangement uses TRBV5-4 and TRBJ1-1; D unclear. CDR1 and CDR2 (germline): SGHNT, YYREEE (reference sequence). With 3 bases removed from V and 5 bases from J, the gap between germline ends came to 17 bases. This CDR3 has 15 residues. The CDR3 nucleotides are TGTGCCAGCAGCTCACCCGGACCCCCGGGGACTGAAGCTTTCTTT. Encoded protein: CASSSPGPPGTEAFF.

This clone occurred a few times. The V gene is TRBV29-1, the J gene TRBJ2-6; D is uncertain. The germline gives CDR1 SQVTM, CDR2 ANQGSEA. The CDR3 loop spans 14 amino acids. V lost 7 bases to trimming and J lost 4 bases, with 14 bases between them. CDR3 in DNA: TGCAGCGCCCGAGCCGGAGCGGGGGCCAACGTCCTGACTTTC. As protein: CSARAGAGANVLTF.

The CDR3 loop is CAISNPGQQETQYF. CDR3 DNA: TGTGCCATCAGCAACCCGGGACAACAAGAGACCCAGTACTTC. J is TRBJ2-5 and V is TRBV10-3, with D possibly TRBD1 on 6 matching bases. This CDR3 is 14 amino acids long. CDR1 is ENHRY and CDR2 is SYGVKD in the germline V gene. The germline V and J ends were trimmed by 6 bases and 2 bases, with 13 bases remaining between them.

The V call is TRBV6-5, the J call TRBJ1-2, with D uncertain. CDR1 and CDR2 from the germline V gene are MNHEY and SVGAGI. V lost 5 bases and J lost 8, with 18 bases in between. The CDR3 has 14 residues. The CDR3: CASSLLGGEGGYTF. CDR3 sequence (DNA): TGTGCCAGCAGTCTCCTCGGTGGGGAGGGAGGCTACACCTTC.

The rearrangement links TRBV29-1 to TRBJ2-2, with D uncertain. Germline lookup yields CDR1 SQVTM and CDR2 ANQGSEA. The CDR3 has 13 residues. V was cut by 5 bases and J by 4 bases, with 11 bases left in between. The CDR3 DNA reads TGCAGCGTTCCTGGAGCTCCCACCGGGGAGCTGTTTTTT. It specifies CSVPGAPTGELFF.

This chain joins TRBV9 and TRBJ2-5; D possibly corresponds to TRBD1 (6 bases). CDR1 and CDR2 (germline): SGDLS, YYNGEE. The CDR3 has 15 amino acids. The ends were cut back, 3 bases at V and 5 bases at J, with 17 bases in the middle. CDR3 sequence: CASSASTGYQETQYF. CDR3 in DNA: TGTGCCAGCAGCGCCTCAACAGGGTATCAGGAGACCCAGTACTTC.

This chain connects TRBV14 to TRBJ2-7; possible D gene TRBD2, 5 bases. The germline CDR1 and CDR2 sequences are SGHDN and FVKESK. The CDR3 contains 15 residues. Trimming took off 4 bases at V and 9 bases at J, with 22 bases between the two ends. In DNA form, the CDR3 reads TGTGCCAGCAGCCCGGGGAGAGGCCCAGGCGGTCGGCAGTACTTC. This gives the protein CASSPGRGPGGRQYF. Drawing the rest from reference TRBV14 and TRBJ2-7, the complete variable domain is EAGVTQFPSHSVIEKGQTVTLRCDPISGHDNLYWYRRVMGKEIKFLLHFVKESKQDESGMPNNRFLAERTGGTYSTLKVQPAELEDSGVYFCASSPGRGPGGRQYFGPGTRLTVT.

This rearrangement joins TRBV28 to TRBJ1-2; D unclear. Between the trimmed V and J ends, which lost 3 bases and 5 bases, there was a span of 4 bases. CDR3 length: 11 residues. Per the germline V gene, CDR1 is MDHEN and CDR2 is SYDVKM. The CDR3 DNA follows: TGTGCCAGCAGTTTTTTATATGGCTACACCTTC. Its translation: CASSFLYGYTF.

This clone was found a few times. The genes are TRBV29-1 and TRBJ2-2, with a tentative D call TRBD2 (5 bases). This CDR3 contains 14 residues. CDR1 and CDR2 (germline): SQVTM, ANQGSEA. The germline V and J ends were trimmed by 4 bases and 5 bases, with 14 bases remaining between them. CDR3 in amino acids: CSVAHGLQTGELFF. As DNA, the CDR3 is TGCAGCGTTGCTCACGGACTTCAAACCGGGGAGCTGTTTTTT.

This clone was counted once. The chain is built from TRBV9 and TRBJ1-6, with D unresolved. The V gene's germline CDR1 is SGDLS and CDR2 YYNGEE. This CDR3 is 16 amino acids long. Trimming left V 0 bases short and J 0 bases short, with 7 bases between. Here the CDR3 reads CASSVEWSSYNSPLHF. The CDR3 DNA sequence: TGTGCCAGCAGCGTAGAGTGGAGCTCCTATAATTCACCCCTCCACTTT.